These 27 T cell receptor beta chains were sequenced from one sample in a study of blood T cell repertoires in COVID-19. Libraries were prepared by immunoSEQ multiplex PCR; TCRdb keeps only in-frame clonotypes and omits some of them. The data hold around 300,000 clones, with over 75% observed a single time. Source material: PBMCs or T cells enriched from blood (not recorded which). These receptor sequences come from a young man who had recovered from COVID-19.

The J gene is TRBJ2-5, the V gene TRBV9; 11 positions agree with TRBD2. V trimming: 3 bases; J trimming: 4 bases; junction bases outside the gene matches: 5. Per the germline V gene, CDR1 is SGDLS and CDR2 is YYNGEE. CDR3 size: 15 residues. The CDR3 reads CASSDSGGAGETQYF. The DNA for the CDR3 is TGTGCCAGCAGCGATAGCGGGGGGGCCGGAGAGACCCAGTACTTC.

The CDR3, as DNA: TGTGCCAGCAGTTTCGGGACTAGCGGGGGCTCCTACAATGAGCAGTTCTTC. This sequence encodes CASSFGTSGGSYNEQFF. This sequence joins TRBV28 and TRBJ2-1; 14 bases fit TRBD2. With 3 bases clipped from V and 0 bases from J, the junction kept 1 base outside the gene matches. Germline CDR1 MDHEN, CDR2 SYDVKM. The CDR3 runs to 17 residues.

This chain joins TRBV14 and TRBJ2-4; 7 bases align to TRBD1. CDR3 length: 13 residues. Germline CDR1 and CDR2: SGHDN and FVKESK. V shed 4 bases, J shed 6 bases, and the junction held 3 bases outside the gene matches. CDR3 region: CASSPDRTNIQYF. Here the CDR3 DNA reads TGTGCCAGCAGCCCGGACAGGACAAACATTCAGTACTTC.

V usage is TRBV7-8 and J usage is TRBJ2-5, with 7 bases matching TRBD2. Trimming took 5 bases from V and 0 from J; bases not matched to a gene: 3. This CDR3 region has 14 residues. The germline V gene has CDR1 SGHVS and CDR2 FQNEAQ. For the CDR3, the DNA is TGTGCCAGCAGCCCCGGGGGGTACCAAGAGACCCAGTACTTC. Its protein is CASSPGGYQETQYF.

The CDR3 protein is CAMRRQPNTEAFF. CDR3 coding DNA: TGTGCCATGAGGAGACAGCCGAACACTGAAGCTTTCTTT. This chain links TRBV11-2 with TRBJ1-1; possible D gene TRBD1, 5 bases. Germline V gene sequence: CDR1 SGHAT, CDR2 FQNNGV. V was pared by 10 bases and J by 1 base, with 13 bases between. This CDR3 is built from 13 residues.

The CDR3 region has the DNA TGTGCCAGCAGTTGGCGGGGGGTTTACAATGAGCAGTTCTTC. It yields the protein CASSWRGVYNEQFF. The genes are TRBV28 and TRBJ2-1, with TRBD2 identical over 8 bases. This CDR3 has 14 amino acids. V lost 4 bases, J lost 4 bases, and 3 bases stayed unmatched. Germline V lookup: CDR1 MDHEN, CDR2 SYDVKM.

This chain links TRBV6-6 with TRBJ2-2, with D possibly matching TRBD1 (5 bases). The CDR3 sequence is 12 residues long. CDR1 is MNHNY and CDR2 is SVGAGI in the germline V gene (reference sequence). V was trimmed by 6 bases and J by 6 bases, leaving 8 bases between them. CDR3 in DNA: TGTGCCAGCAGACCAGGGTCCGGGGAGCTGTTTTTT. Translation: CASRPGSGELFF.

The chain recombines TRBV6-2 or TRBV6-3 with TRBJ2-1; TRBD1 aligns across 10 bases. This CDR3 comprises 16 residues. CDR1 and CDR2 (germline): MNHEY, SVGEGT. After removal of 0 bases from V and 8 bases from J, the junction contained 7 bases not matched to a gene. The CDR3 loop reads CASSYSKPGQGHEQFF. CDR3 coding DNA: TGTGCCAGCAGTTACTCGAAGCCGGGACAGGGGCATGAGCAGTTCTTC.

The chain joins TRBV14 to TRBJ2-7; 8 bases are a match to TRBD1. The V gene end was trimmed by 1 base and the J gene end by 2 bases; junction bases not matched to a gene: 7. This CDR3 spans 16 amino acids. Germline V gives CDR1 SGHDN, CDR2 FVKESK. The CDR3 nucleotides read TGTGCCAGCAGCCAAGGCTACGGGACAGGAGCCTACGAGCAGTACTTC. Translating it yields CASSQGYGTGAYEQYF.

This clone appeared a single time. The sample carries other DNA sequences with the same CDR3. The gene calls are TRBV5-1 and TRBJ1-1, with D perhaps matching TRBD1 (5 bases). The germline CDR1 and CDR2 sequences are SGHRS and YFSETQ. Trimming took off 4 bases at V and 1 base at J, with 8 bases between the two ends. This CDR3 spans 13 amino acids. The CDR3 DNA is TGCGCCAGCAGCCTCGGGGGGAACACTGAAGCTTTCTTT. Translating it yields CASSLGGNTEAFF.

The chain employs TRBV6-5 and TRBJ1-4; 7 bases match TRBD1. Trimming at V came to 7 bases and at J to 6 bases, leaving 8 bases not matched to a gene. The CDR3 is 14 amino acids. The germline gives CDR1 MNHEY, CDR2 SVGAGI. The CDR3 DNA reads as TGTGCCAGCACCAAAGGGACAGACTATGAAAAACTGTTTTTT. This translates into CASTKGTDYEKLFF.

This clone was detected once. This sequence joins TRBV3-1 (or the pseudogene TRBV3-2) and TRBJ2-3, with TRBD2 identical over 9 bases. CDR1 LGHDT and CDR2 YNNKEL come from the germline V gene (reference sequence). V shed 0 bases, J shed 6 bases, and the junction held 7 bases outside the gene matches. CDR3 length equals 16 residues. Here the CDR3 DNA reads TGTGCCAGCAGCCAAGAACGGCTAGCGGGGAGGGATACGCAGTATTTT. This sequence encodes CASSQERLAGRDTQYF.

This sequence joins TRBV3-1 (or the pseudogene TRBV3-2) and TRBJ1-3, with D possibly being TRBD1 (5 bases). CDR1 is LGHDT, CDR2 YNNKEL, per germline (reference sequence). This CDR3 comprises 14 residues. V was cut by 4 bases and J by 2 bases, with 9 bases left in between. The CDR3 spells CASSLTDTGNTIYF. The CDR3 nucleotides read TGTGCCAGCAGCCTCACGGACACTGGAAACACCATATATTTT.

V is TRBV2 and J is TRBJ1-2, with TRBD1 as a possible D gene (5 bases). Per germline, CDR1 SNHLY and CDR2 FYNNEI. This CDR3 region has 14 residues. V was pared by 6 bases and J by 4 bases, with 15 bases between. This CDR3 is CASRQDGGGYGYTF. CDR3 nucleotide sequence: TGTGCCAGCAGGCAAGACGGGGGAGGCTATGGCTACACCTTC.

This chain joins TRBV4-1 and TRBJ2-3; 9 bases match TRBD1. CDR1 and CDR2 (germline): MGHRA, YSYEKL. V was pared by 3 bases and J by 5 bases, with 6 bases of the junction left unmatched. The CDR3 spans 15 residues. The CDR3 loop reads CASSQGDREKDTQYF. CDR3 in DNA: TGCGCCAGCAGCCAGGGGGACAGGGAAAAAGATACGCAGTATTTT.

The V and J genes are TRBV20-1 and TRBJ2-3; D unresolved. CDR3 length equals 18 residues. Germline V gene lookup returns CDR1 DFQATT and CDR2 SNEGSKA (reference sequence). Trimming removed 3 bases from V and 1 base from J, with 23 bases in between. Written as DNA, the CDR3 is TGCAGTGCTAGTATCCCTATGCGAGCCGCCTCTGGCACAGATACGCAGTATTTT. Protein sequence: CSASIPMRAASGTDTQYF.

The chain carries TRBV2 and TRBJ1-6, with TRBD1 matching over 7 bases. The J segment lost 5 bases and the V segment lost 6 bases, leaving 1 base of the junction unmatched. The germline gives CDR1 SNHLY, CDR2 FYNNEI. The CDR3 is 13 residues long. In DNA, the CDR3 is TGTGCCAGCAGGGGACAGAATAATTCACCCCTCCACTTT. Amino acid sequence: CASRGQNNSPLHF.

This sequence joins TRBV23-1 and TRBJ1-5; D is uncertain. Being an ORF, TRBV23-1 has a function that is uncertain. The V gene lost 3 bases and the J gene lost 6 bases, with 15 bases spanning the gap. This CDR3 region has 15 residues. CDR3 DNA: TGCGCCAGCAGTCAGGCGCCCCAGGTCGGTCAGCCCCAGCATTTT. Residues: CASSQAPQVGQPQHF.

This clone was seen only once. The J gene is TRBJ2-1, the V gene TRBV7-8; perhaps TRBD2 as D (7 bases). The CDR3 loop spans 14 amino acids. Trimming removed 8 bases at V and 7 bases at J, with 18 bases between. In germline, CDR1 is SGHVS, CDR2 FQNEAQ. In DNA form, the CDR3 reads TGTGCCAGCGGGAATGGGGGGGGCAGGAATGAGCAGTTCTTC. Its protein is CASGNGGGRNEQFF. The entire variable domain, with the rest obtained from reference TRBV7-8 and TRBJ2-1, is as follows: GAGVSQSPRYKVAKRGQDVALRCDPISGHVSLFWYQQALGQGPEFLTYFQNEAQLDKSGLPSDRFFAERPEGSVSTLKIQRTQQEDSAVYLCASGNGGGRNEQFFGPGTRLTVL.

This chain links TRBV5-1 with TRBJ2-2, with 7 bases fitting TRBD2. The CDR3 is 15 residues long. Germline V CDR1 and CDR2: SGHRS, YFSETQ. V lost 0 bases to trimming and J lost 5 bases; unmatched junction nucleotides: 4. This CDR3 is CASSLAGRGTGELFF. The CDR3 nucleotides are TGCGCCAGCAGCTTGGCCGGGCGGGGGACCGGGGAGCTGTTTTTT.

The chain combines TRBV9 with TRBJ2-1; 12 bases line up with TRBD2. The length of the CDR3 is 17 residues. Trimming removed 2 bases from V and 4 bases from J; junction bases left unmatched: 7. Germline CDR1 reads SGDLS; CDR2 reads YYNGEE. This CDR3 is CASSVYGLAGSYNEQFF. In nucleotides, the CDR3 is TGTGCCAGCAGCGTTTACGGACTAGCGGGGTCATACAATGAGCAGTTCTTC.

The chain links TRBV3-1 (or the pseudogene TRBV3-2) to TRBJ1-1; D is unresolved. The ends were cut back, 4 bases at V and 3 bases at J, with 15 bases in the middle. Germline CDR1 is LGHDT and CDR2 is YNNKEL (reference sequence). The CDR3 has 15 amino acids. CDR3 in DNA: TGTGCCAGCAGCCCACTTTTAGGCGGAGACACTGAAGCTTTCTTT. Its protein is CASSPLLGGDTEAFF.

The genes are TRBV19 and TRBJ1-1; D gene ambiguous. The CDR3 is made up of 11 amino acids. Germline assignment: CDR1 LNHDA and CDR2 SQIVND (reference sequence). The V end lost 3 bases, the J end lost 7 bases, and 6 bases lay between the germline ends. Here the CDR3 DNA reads TGTGCCAGTAGTATTCGGGATGAAGCTTTCTTT. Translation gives CASSIRDEAFF.

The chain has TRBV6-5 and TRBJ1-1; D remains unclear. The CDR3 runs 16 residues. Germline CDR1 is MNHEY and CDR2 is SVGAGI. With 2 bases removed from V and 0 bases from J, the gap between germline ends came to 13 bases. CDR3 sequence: CASSYHRSTLNTEAFF. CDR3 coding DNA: TGTGCCAGCAGTTACCACCGGAGTACCTTGAACACTGAAGCTTTCTTT.

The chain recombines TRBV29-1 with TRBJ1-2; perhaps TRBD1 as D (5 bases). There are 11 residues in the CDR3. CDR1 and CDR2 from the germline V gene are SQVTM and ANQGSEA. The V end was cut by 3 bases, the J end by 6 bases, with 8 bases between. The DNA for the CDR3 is TGCAGCGTTGACTCGGGGGATGGCTACACCTTC. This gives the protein CSVDSGDGYTF.

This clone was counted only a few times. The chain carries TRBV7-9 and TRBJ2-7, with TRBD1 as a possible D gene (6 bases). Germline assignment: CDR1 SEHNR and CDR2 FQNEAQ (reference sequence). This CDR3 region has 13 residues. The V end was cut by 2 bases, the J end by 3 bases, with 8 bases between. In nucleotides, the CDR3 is TGTGCCAGCAGCTTAAGAGGGGGCTACGAGCAGTACTTC. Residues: CASSLRGGYEQYF.

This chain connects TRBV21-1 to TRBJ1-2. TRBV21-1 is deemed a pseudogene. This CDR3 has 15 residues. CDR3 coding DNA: TGTGCCAGCCAATGGGGGGGTAAGTGGGGCTATGGCTACACCTTC. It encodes CASQWGGKWGYGYTF.